The 7 T cell receptor beta chains reported below all come from one sample, sequenced in a study of T cells after posttransplantation cyclophosphamide. The assay was immunoSEQ multiplex PCR, and TCRdb's table has in-frame clones only and misses some. The sample holds several thousand clones, over 75% seen once. Busulfan-fludarabine conditioning, marrow transplant, and cyclophosphamide on days +3 and +4 were administered. The specimen comprised PBMCs, sampled after allogeneic stem cell transplant with posttransplant cyclophosphamide. Receptor source: a female patient between 40 and 50 years old who received an allogeneic stem cell transplant from an unrelated donor, was CMV-positive, and had no GVHD. The T cells may come from the graft donor.

This clone was detected only once. The chain recombines TRBV25-1 with TRBJ2-7; a weak D match, TRBD2 (6 bases). The germline gives CDR1 MGHDK, CDR2 SYGVNS. The V gene lost 9 bases and the J gene lost 3 bases, with 18 bases spanning the gap. The CDR3 loop spans 14 amino acids. The CDR3 region is CASSEPGDHYEQYF. The DNA of the CDR3 is TGTGCCAGTTCCGAGCCGGGGGATCACTACGAGCAGTACTTC.

V gene TRBV15 combines with J gene TRBJ2-3; D perhaps matches TRBD1 (5 bases). This CDR3 region has 15 residues. V shed 3 bases and J shed 0 bases, with 10 bases lying between them. The germline V gene has CDR1 LNHNV and CDR2 YYDKDF (reference sequence). The CDR3 bases are TGTGCCACCAGCAGTCAGGGAATCAGCACAGATACGCAGTATTTT. This translates into CATSSQGISTDTQYF.

The rearrangement uses TRBV7-2 and TRBJ2-7; the match to TRBD1 covers 8 bases. CDR1 is SGHTA, CDR2 FQGNSA, per germline. V lost 4 bases, J lost 4 bases, and 9 bases stayed unmatched. The CDR3 has 15 amino acids. The CDR3 reads CASSSRTGTIYEQYF. The CDR3 bases are TGTGCCAGCAGCTCCCGGACAGGGACCATATACGAGCAGTACTTC.

In DNA form, the CDR3 reads TGTGCCAGCAGCTTGGGGGGAGGGCGACCTTCACCCCTCCACTTT. Translating gives CASSLGGGRPSPLHF. The V gene is TRBV7-9, the J gene TRBJ1-6, with D possibly TRBD1 on 5 matching bases. The germline V gene encodes CDR1 SEHNR and CDR2 FQNEAQ (reference sequence). The CDR3 has 15 residues. Trimming shortened V by 3 bases and J by 9 bases, and 15 bases separated the two germline ends.

V usage is TRBV27 and J usage is TRBJ2-2; 11 bases are shared with TRBD2. With 5 bases clipped from V and 4 bases from J, the junction kept 3 bases outside the gene matches. The CDR3 is made up of 15 amino acids. CDR1 MNHEY and CDR2 SMNVEV come from the germline V gene (reference sequence). This CDR3 reads CASSVAGGTTGELFF. Here the CDR3 DNA reads TGTGCCAGCAGTGTAGCGGGGGGGACCACCGGGGAGCTGTTTTTT.

The J gene is TRBJ2-2, the V gene TRBV9; 9 bases align to TRBD2. Germline V gene data show CDR1 as SGDLS and CDR2 as YYNGEE. The ends lost 0 bases at V and 5 bases at J; junction bases unmatched: 11. This CDR3 is built from 18 residues. The CDR3 spells CASSVEPSGVWGTGELFF. The CDR3 DNA follows: TGTGCCAGCAGCGTAGAGCCTAGCGGGGTATGGGGGACCGGGGAGCTGTTTTTT. The entire variable domain, with the rest obtained from reference TRBV9 and TRBJ2-2, is as follows: DSGVTQTPKHLITATGQRVTLRCSPRSGDLSVYWYQQSLDQGLQFLIQYYNGEERAKGNILERFSAQQFPDLHSELNLSSLELGDSALYFCASSVEPSGVWGTGELFFGEGSRLTVL.

The rearrangement joins TRBV5-4 to TRBJ1-6; D perhaps matches TRBD1 (5 bases). CDR1 SGHNT and CDR2 YYREEE come from the germline V gene (reference sequence). This CDR3 contains 17 residues. Deletions cut 0 bases from V and 7 bases from J, with 17 bases between. The CDR3 nucleotides read TGTGCCAGCAGCTTGGCCGAGGCGGGGGGACCGAATTCACCCCTCCACTTT. Translating gives CASSLAEAGGPNSPLHF.